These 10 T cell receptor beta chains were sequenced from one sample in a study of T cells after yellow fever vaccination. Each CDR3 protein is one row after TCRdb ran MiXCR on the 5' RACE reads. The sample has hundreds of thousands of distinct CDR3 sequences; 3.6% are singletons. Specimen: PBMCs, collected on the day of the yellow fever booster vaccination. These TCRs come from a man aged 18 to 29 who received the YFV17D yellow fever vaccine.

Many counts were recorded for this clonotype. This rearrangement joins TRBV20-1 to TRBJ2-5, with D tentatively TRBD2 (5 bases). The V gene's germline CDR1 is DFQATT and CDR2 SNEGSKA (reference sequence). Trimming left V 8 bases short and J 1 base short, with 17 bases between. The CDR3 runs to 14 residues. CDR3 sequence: CSTSPHSGQETQYF. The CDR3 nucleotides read TGCAGTACGAGCCCCCACAGCGGCCAAGAGACCCAGTACTTC.

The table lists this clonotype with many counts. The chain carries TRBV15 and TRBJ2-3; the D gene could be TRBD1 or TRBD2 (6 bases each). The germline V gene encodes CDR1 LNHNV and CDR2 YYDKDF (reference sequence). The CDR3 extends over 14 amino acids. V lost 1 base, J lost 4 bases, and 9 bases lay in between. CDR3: CATSRAGAPDTQYF. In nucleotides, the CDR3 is TGTGCCACCAGCAGAGCGGGGGCCCCAGATACGCAGTATTTT.

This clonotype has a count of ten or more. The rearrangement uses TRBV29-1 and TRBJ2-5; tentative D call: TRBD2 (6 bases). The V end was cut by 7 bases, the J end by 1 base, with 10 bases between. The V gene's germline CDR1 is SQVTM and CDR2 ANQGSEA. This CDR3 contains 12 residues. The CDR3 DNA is TGCAGCGGTGGGGGGACCCAAGAGACCCAGTACTTC. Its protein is CSGGGTQETQYF.

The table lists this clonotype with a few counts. CDR3 protein: CASSLRQLYQETQYF. CDR3 DNA: TGTGCCAGCAGCTTACGACAGCTGTACCAAGAGACCCAGTACTTC. V is TRBV7-9 and J is TRBJ2-5; a possible D gene is TRBD1 (5 bases). The CDR3 consists of 15 residues. V gave up 2 bases and J gave up 0 bases, with 10 bases separating them. Germline CDR1 reads SEHNR; CDR2 reads FQNEAQ (reference sequence).

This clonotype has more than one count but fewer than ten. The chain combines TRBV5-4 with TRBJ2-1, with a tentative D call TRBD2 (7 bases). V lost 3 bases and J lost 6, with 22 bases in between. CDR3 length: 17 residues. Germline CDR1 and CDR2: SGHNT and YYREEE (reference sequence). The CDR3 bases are TGTGCCAGCAGCTCGGAGGGGCTAAGGGGGGGTATCAATGAGCAGTTCTTC. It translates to CASSSEGLRGGINEQFF.

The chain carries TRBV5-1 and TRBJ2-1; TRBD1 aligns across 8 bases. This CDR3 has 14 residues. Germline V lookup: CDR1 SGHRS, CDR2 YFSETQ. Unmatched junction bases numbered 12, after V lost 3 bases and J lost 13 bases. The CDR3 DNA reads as TGCGCCAGCAGCTCGGGACAGGCCCTAGGAGGACAGTTCTTC. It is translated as CASSSGQALGGQFF. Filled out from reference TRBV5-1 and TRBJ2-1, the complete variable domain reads KAGVTQTPRYLIKTRGQQVTLSCSPISGHRSVSWYQQTPGQGLQFLFEYFSETQRNKGNFPGRFSGRQFSNSRSEMNVSTLELGDSALYLCASSSGQALGGQFFGPGTRLTVL.

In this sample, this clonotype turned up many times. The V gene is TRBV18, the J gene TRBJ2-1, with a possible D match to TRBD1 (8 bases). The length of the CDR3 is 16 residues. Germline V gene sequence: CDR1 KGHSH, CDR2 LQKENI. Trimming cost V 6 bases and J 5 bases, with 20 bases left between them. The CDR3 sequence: CASSPKQGGIDNEQFF. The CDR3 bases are TGTGCCAGCTCGCCCAAACAGGGGGGGATTGACAATGAGCAGTTCTTC.

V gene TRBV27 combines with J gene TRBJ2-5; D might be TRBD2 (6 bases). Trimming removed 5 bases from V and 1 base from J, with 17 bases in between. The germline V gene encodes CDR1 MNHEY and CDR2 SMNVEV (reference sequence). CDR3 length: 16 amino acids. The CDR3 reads CASSPMTLEGQETQYF. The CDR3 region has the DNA TGTGCCAGCAGTCCCATGACCCTGGAGGGCCAAGAGACCCAGTACTTC.

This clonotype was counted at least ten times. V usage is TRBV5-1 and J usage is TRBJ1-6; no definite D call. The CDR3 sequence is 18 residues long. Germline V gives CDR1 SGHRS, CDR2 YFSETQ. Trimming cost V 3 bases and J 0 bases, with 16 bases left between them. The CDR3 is CASSWRLGESSYNSPLHF. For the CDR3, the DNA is TGCGCCAGCAGCTGGAGGTTGGGAGAAAGCTCCTATAATTCACCCCTCCACTTT.

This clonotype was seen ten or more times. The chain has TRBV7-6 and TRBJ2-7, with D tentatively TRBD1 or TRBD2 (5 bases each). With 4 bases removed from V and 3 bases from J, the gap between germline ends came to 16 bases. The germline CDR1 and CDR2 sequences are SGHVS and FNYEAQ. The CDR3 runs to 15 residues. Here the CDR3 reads CASSSLPDGGYEQYF. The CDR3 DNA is TGTGCCAGCAGCTCCCTCCCGGATGGGGGCTACGAGCAGTACTTC.